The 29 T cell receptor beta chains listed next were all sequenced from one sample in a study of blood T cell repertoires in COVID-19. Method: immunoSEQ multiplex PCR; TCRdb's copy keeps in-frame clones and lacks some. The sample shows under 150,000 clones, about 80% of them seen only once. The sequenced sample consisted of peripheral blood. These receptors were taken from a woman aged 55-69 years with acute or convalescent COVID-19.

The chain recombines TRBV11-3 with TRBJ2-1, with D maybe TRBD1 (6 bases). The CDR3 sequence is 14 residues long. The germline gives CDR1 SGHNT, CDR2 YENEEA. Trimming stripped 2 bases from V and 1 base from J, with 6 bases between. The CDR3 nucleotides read TGTGCCAGCAGCTTAAGGGGGTCCTACAATGAGCAGTTCTTC. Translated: CASSLRGSYNEQFF.

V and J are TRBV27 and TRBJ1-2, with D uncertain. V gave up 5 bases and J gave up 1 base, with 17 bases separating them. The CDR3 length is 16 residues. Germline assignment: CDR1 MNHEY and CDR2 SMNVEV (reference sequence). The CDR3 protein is CASSPWVAPLNYGYTF. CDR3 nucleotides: TGTGCCAGCAGTCCTTGGGTAGCTCCCCTTAACTATGGCTACACCTTC.

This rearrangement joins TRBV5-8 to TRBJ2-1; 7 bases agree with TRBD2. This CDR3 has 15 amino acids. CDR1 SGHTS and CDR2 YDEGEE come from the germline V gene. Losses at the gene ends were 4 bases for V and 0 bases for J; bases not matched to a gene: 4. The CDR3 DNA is TGTGCCAGCAGCCCTGGGACTACCTCCTACAATGAGCAGTTCTTC. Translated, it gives CASSPGTTSYNEQFF.

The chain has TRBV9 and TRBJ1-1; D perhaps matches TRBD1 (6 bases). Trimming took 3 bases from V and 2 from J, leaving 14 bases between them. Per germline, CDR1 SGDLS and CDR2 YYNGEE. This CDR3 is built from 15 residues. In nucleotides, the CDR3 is TGTGCCAGCAGCGGTAAGGGACAATTAAACACTGAAGCTTTCTTT. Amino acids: CASSGKGQLNTEAFF.

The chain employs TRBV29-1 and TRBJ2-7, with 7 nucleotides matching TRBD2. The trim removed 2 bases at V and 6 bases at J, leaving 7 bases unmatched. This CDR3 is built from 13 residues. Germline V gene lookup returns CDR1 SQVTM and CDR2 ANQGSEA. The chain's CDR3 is CSVEKTSRSEQYF. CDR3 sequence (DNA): TGCAGCGTTGAAAAGACTAGCCGAAGCGAGCAGTACTTC.

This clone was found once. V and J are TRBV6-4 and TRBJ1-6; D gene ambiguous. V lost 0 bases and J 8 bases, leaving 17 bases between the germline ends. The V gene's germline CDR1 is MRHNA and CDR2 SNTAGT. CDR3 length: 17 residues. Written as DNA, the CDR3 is TGTGCCAGCAGTGACTCGTTTTGTCCCAGGCTTGATTCACCCCTCCACTTT. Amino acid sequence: CASSDSFCPRLDSPLHF.

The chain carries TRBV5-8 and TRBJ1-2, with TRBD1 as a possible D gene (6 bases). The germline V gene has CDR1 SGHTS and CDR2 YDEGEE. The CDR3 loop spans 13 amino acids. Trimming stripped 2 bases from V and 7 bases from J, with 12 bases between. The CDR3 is CASSFYRDGGYTF. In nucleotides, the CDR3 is TGTGCCAGCAGCTTTTACAGGGATGGTGGCTACACCTTC.

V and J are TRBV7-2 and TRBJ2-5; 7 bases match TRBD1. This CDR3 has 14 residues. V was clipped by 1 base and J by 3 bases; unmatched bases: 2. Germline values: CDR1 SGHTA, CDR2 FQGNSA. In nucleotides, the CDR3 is TGTGCCAGCAGCTTAGTACAGGGGAAAGAGACCCAGTACTTC. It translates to CASSLVQGKETQYF.

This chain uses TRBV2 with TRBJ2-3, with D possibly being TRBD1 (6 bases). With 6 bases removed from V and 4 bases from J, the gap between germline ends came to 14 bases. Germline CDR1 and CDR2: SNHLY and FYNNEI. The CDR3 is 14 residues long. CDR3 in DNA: TGTGCCAGCAGGGCAGGGGCGTTGGCAGATACGCAGTATTTT. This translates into CASRAGALADTQYF.

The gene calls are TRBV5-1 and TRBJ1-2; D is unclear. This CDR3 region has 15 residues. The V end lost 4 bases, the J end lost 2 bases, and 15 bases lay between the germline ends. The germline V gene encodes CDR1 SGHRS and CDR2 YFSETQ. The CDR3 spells CASSAIPDGNYGYTF. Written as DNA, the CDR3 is TGCGCCAGCAGCGCCATCCCAGACGGGAACTATGGCTACACCTTC.

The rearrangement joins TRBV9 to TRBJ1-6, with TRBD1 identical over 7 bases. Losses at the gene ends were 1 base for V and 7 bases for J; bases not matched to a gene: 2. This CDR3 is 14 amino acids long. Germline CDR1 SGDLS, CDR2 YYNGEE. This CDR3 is CASSVQQGNSPLHF. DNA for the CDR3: TGTGCCAGCAGCGTACAACAGGGGAATTCACCCCTCCACTTT.

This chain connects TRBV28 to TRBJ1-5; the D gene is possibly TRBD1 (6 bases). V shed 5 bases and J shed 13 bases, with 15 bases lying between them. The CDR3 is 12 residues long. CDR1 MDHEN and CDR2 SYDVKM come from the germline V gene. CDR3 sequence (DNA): TGTGCCAGCAGTCTAAGCCGGGACAAACAGCATTTT. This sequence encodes CASSLSRDKQHF.

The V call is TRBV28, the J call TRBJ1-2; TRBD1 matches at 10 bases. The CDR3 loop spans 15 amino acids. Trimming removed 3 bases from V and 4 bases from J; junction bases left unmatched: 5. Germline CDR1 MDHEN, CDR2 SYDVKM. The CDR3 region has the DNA TGTGCCAGCAGTTTTCCCCGGACAGGGGGCTATGGCTACACCTTC. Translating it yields CASSFPRTGGYGYTF.

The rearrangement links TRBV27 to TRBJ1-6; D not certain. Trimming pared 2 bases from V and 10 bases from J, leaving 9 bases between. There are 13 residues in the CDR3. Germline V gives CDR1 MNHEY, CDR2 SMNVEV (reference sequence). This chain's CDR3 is CASSLVVESPLHF. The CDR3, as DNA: TGTGCCAGCAGTTTAGTCGTTGAGTCACCCCTCCACTTT.

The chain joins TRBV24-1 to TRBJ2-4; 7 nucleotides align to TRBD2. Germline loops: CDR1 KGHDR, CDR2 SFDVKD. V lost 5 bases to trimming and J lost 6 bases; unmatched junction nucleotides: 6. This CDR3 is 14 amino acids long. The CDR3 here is CATSAVGGLNIQYF. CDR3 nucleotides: TGTGCCACCAGTGCGGTGGGAGGGTTAAACATTCAGTACTTC.

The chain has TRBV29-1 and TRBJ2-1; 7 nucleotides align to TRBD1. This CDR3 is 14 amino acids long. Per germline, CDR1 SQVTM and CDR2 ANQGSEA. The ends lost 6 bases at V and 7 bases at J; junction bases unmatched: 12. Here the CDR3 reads CSVGERTGRNEQFF. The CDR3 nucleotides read TGCAGCGTAGGTGAGCGGACAGGCAGGAATGAGCAGTTCTTC.

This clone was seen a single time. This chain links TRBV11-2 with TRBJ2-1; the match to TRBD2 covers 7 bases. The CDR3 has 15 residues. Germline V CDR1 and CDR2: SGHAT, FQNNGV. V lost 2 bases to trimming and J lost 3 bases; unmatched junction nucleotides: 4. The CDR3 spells CASSLPGLIYNEQFF. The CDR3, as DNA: TGTGCCAGCAGCTTACCGGGACTAATCTACAATGAGCAGTTCTTC.

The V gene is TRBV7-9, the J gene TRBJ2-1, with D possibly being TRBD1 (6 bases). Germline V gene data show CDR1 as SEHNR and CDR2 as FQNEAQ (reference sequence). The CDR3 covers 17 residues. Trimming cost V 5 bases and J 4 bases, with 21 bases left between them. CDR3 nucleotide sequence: TGTGCCAGCAGCCCGAGTTTAGGGGGAGAATCTTACAATGAGCAGTTCTTC. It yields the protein CASSPSLGGESYNEQFF.

CDR3 nucleotides: TGTGCCAGTAACGGAGGGGCTAATGAAAAACTGTTTTTT. This codes for CASNGGANEKLFF. V is TRBV19 and J is TRBJ1-4, with D tentatively TRBD1 (5 bases). CDR1 and CDR2 from the germline V gene are LNHDA and SQIVND (reference sequence). The CDR3 contains 13 residues. V lost 7 bases and J 3 bases, leaving 9 bases between the germline ends.

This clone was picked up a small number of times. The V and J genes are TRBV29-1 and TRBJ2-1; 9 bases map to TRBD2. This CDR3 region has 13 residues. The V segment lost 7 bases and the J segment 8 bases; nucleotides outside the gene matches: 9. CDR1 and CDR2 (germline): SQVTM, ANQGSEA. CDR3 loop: CSGRGRALDEQFF. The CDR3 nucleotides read TGCAGCGGCCGCGGGAGGGCCCTCGATGAGCAGTTCTTC.

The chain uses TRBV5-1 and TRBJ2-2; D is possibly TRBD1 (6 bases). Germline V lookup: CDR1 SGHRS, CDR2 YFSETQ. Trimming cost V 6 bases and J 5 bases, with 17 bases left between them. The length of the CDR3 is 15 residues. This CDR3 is CASTARTDRTGELFF. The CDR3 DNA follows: TGCGCCAGCACCGCCAGGACAGATAGAACCGGGGAGCTGTTTTTT.

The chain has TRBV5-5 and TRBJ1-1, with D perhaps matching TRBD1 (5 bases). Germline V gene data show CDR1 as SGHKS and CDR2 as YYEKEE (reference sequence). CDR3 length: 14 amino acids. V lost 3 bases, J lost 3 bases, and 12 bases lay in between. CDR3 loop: CASSWSRVDTEAFF. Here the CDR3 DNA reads TGTGCCAGCAGCTGGAGCAGGGTCGACACTGAAGCTTTCTTT. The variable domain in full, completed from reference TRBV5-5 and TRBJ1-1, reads DAGVTQSPTHLIKTRGQQVTLRCSPISGHKSVSWYQQVLGQGPQFIFQYYEKEERGRGNFPDRFSARQFPNYSSELNVNALLLGDSALYLCASSWSRVDTEAFFGQGTRLTVV.

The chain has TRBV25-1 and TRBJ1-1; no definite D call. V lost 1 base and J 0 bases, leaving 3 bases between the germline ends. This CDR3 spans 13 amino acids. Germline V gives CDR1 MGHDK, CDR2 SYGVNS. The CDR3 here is CASSESVNTEAFF. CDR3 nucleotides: TGTGCCAGCAGTGAATCAGTGAACACTGAAGCTTTCTTT.

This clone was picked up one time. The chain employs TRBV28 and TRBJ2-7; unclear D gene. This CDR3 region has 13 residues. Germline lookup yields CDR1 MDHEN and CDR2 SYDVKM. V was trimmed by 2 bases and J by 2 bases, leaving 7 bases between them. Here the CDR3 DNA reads TGTGCCAGCAGTTTAGGAAGCGCCTACGAGCAGTACTTC. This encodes CASSLGSAYEQYF. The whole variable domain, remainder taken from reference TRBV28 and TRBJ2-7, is DVKVTQSSRYLVKRTGEKVFLECVQDMDHENMFWYRQDPGLGLRLIYFSYDVKMKEKGDIPEGYSVSREKKERFSLILESASTNQTSMYLCASSLGSAYEQYFGPGTRLTVT.

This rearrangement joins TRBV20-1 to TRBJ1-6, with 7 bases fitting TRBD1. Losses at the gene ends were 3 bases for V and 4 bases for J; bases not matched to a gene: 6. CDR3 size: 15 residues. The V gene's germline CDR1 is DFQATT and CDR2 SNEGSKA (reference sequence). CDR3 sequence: CSASAGTDYNSPLHF. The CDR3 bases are TGCAGTGCTAGTGCCGGGACAGATTATAATTCACCCCTCCACTTT.

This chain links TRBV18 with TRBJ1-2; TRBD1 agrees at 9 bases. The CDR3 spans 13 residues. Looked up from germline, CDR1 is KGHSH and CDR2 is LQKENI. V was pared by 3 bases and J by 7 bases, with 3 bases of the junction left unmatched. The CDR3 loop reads CASSPGQGFGYTF. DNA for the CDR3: TGTGCCAGCTCACCGGGACAGGGTTTTGGCTACACCTTC. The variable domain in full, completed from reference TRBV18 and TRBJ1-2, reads NAGVMQNPRHLVRRRGQEARLRCSPMKGHSHVYWYRQLPEEGLKFMVYLQKENIIDESGMPKERFSAEFPKEGPSILRIQQVVRGDSAAYFCASSPGQGFGYTFGSGTRLTVV.

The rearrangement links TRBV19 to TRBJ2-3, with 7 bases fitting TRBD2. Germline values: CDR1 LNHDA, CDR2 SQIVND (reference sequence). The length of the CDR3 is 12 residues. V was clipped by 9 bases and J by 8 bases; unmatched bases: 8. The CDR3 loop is CASQTTSLTQYF. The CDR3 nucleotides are TGTGCCAGCCAAACGACTAGCCTTACGCAGTATTTT. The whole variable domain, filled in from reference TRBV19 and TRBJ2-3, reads DGGITQSPKYLFRKEGQNVTLSCEQNLNHDAMYWYRQDPGQGLRLIYYSQIVNDFQKGDIAEGYSVSREKKESFPLTVTSAQKNPTAFYLCASQTTSLTQYFGPGTRLTVL.

The CDR3 nucleotides read TGTGCCAGCAGCTTATCTAGAGCGGGCACAGATACGCAGTATTTT. Amino acid sequence: CASSLSRAGTDTQYF. This sequence joins TRBV11-2 and TRBJ2-3; TRBD2 might be the D (5 bases). Trimming removed 2 bases from V and 1 base from J, with 10 bases in between. Germline V gives CDR1 SGHAT, CDR2 FQNNGV. This CDR3 comprises 15 residues.

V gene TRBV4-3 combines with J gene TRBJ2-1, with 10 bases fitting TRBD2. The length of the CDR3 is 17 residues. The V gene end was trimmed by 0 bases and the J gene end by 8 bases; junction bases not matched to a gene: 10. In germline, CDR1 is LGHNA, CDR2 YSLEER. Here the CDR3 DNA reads TGCGCCAGCAGCCAAGAACGGTCTAGCGGGAGTTTCGATGAGCAGTTCTTC. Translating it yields CASSQERSSGSFDEQFF.